This T cell receptor beta chain was obtained from a study of shared clonotypes between healthy human individuals. This clone showed up just a few times. Its antigen is not known. Trimming cost V 2 bases and J 6 bases; bases outside gene matches: 6. Per germline, CDR1 KGHSH and CDR2 LQKENI. CDR3 length: 15 residues. Some clones are missing from TCRdb's copy, which holds only in-frame ones; the method was immunoSEQ multiplex PCR. The sample yields some 100,000 clones, 68% seen once. The study's findings and limits: Naive subsets usually exceeded memory subsets in estimated richness.

CD8 memory was a combination that joined CD45RO+ cells with CCR7-negative CD45RA+ TemRA cells. Material: memory CD8+ T cells sorted from blood. Subset meaning: CD45RO+ cells pooled with CCR7-negative TemRA cells. This chain connects TRBV18 to TRBJ1-2, with 10 bases lining up with TRBD1. The source of this sequence is a woman aged 25 to 39 in good health. CDR3 amino acids: CASSPASGTGDGYTF. DNA for the CDR3: TGTGCCAGCTCACCAGCAAGCGGGACAGGGGATGGCTACACCTTC.